One and the same sample provided the 23 T cell receptor beta chains below, sequenced in a study of graft-versus-host responses after intestinal transplantation. Clones were read by immunoSEQ multiplex PCR, and TCRdb kept only the in-frame ones, dropping some. The table includes approximately 82,000 clones, approximately 92% detected once. Their specific antigens are unknown. The material sequenced was unstimulated CD8+ T cells sorted from spleen or lymph node cells, taken before transplant. These receptors came from a human donor who was the organ donor for an intestinal transplant.

The chain is built from TRBV5-4 and TRBJ1-5, with TRBD1 as a possible D gene (5 bases). This CDR3 region has 15 residues. Germline CDR1 is SGHNT and CDR2 is YYREEE (reference sequence). V dropped 4 bases and J dropped 4 bases, with 15 bases sitting between them. CDR3 sequence reads: CASSPDRGENQPQHF. The CDR3 bases are TGTGCCAGCAGCCCAGACCGGGGGGAGAATCAGCCCCAGCATTTT.

This clone was seen just once. V and J are TRBV7-9 and TRBJ1-5, with TRBD1 matching over 7 bases. This CDR3 region has 15 residues. Germline V gene data show CDR1 as SEHNR and CDR2 as FQNEAQ (reference sequence). After removal of 5 bases from V and 4 bases from J, the junction contained 8 bases not matched to a gene. CDR3 sequence: CASSAPGTDNQPQHF. CDR3 DNA sequence: TGTGCCAGCAGCGCGCCCGGGACAGATAATCAGCCCCAGCATTTT.

The genes are TRBV15 and TRBJ1-5, with D possibly matching TRBD1 (5 bases). Trimming shortened V by 3 bases and J by 5 bases, and 11 bases separated the two germline ends. Germline-derived CDR1 and CDR2 are LNHNV and YYDKDF (reference sequence). There are 14 residues in the CDR3. The CDR3 reads CATSRRREDQPQHF. CDR3 in DNA: TGTGCCACCAGCAGGCGCAGGGAGGATCAGCCCCAGCATTTT.

The rearrangement links TRBV4-3 to TRBJ2-7, with D perhaps TRBD2 (6 bases). With 1 base removed from V and 7 bases from J, the gap between germline ends came to 11 bases. Germline V gene lookup returns CDR1 LGHNA and CDR2 YSLEER. The CDR3 is 13 residues long. DNA for the CDR3: TGCGCCAGCAGCCAAGTAGGGGCGGGGGAGCAGTACTTC. Protein sequence: CASSQVGAGEQYF.

The chain has TRBV5-4 and TRBJ2-1, with TRBD2 identical over 9 bases. Trimming cost V 0 bases and J 5 bases; bases outside gene matches: 6. This CDR3 region has 16 residues. Germline CDR1 is SGHNT and CDR2 is YYREEE (reference sequence). CDR3 sequence: CASSLELAGNNNEQFF. The DNA of the CDR3 is TGTGCCAGCAGCTTGGAGCTAGCGGGGAACAACAATGAGCAGTTCTTC.

This chain joins TRBV19 and TRBJ1-5; D is unresolved. The CDR3 contains 17 residues. Germline assignment: CDR1 LNHDA and CDR2 SQIVND (reference sequence). Between the trimmed V and J ends, which lost 1 base and 0 bases, there was a span of 13 bases. CDR3 loop: CASSIGETLYSNQPQHF. In nucleotides, the CDR3 is TGTGCCAGTAGTATAGGGGAGACTTTATATAGCAATCAGCCCCAGCATTTT.

The chain is built from TRBV19 and TRBJ1-5; D is possibly TRBD1 (5 bases). CDR1 is LNHDA, CDR2 SQIVND, per germline (reference sequence). The V and J ends lost 7 bases and 5 bases respectively, with 18 bases between them. This CDR3 contains 15 residues. The CDR3 is CASTVDMGPYQPQHF. The CDR3 DNA sequence: TGTGCCAGTACCGTGGACATGGGGCCCTATCAGCCCCAGCATTTT.

The chain recombines TRBV5-6 with TRBJ2-7; no clear D. Trimming pared 3 bases from V and 2 bases from J, leaving 9 bases between. This CDR3 contains 13 residues. The germline V gene has CDR1 SGHDT and CDR2 YYEEEE. In DNA form, the CDR3 reads TGTGCCAGCAGCTCCGACTTGGCCTACGAGCAGTACTTC. Residues: CASSSDLAYEQYF. The whole variable domain, filled in from reference TRBV5-6 and TRBJ2-7, reads DAGVTQSPTHLIKTRGQQVTLRCSPKSGHDTVSWYQQALGQGPQFIFQYYEEEERQRGNFPDRFSGHQFPNYSSELNVNALLLGDSALYLCASSSDLAYEQYFGPGTRLTVT.

The chain employs TRBV30 and TRBJ2-3; 8 bases agree with TRBD1. The CDR3 runs to 12 residues. V lost 5 bases and J lost 4; bases outside the gene matches: 2. CDR1 GTSNPN and CDR2 SVGIG come from the germline V gene (reference sequence). CDR3 sequence reads: CAWSTGADTQYF. DNA of the CDR3: TGTGCCTGGTCGACAGGGGCAGATACGCAGTATTTT.

This chain links TRBV4-2 with TRBJ2-7, with a possible D match to TRBD2 (6 bases). CDR3 length: 19 residues. Germline loops: CDR1 LGHNA, CDR2 YNFKEQ. The ends were cut back, 0 bases at V and 0 bases at J, with 21 bases in the middle. The CDR3 DNA reads as TGTGCCAGCAGCCAAGATTTCTGTTGGGGACTCACAGACTCCTACGAGCAGTACTTC. This translates into CASSQDFCWGLTDSYEQYF.

The chain is built from TRBV19 and TRBJ1-5; D possibly corresponds to TRBD1 (5 bases). Germline V gene sequence: CDR1 LNHDA, CDR2 SQIVND (reference sequence). The CDR3 runs to 15 residues. Trimming removed 6 bases at V and 0 bases at J, with 12 bases between. CDR3 sequence (DNA): TGTGCCAGTAGCCTACAGGATTATAGCAATCAGCCCCAGCATTTT. It codes for CASSLQDYSNQPQHF.

This clone was observed once. The CDR3 DNA is TGTGCCAGCAGCTTGGGGGGGGTTTTCGCTGAAGCTTTCTTT. Translation: CASSLGGVFAEAFF. The chain is built from TRBV5-6 and TRBJ1-1; perhaps TRBD1 as D (5 bases). The ends were cut back, 0 bases at V and 6 bases at J, with 12 bases in the middle. The CDR3 is made up of 14 amino acids. Per germline, CDR1 SGHDT and CDR2 YYEEEE.

J is TRBJ1-1 and V is TRBV11-2; no clear D. Deletions cut 2 bases from V and 10 bases from J, with 20 bases between. CDR1 is SGHAT and CDR2 is FQNNGV in the germline V gene. CDR3 size: 15 residues. In DNA, the CDR3 is TGTGCCAGCAGCTTATGGCCCGACGGGGTTGCGGGAGCTTTCTTT. The encoded protein is CASSLWPDGVAGAFF.

The chain employs TRBV2 and TRBJ2-1, with 7 nucleotides matching TRBD2. Germline V gene lookup returns CDR1 SNHLY and CDR2 FYNNEI. This CDR3 spans 16 amino acids. V was pared by 4 bases and J by 4 bases, with 10 bases of the junction left unmatched. Here the CDR3 DNA reads TGTGCCAGCAGTGTCCCCCGGCTAGCGGCGTACAATGAGCAGTTCTTC. It translates to CASSVPRLAAYNEQFF.

The chain joins TRBV7-3 to TRBJ2-1, with 9 bases aligning to TRBD1. Germline-derived CDR1 and CDR2 are SGHTA and FQGTGA. J lost 7 bases, V lost 3 bases, and 7 bases had no gene match. The CDR3 sequence is 15 residues long. CDR3 sequence: CASSLGQGLPNEQFF. CDR3 in DNA: TGTGCCAGCAGCTTGGGACAGGGCCTCCCGAATGAGCAGTTCTTC.

CDR3 loop: CASSQLTGNTGELFF. CDR3 DNA sequence: TGCGCCAGCAGCCAACTTACAGGGAACACCGGGGAGCTGTTTTTT. J is TRBJ2-2 and V is TRBV4-3, with a tentative D call TRBD1 (5 bases). CDR3 length equals 15 residues. V was cut by 2 bases and J by 1 base, with 8 bases left in between. Germline-derived CDR1 and CDR2 are LGHNA and YSLEER.

The rearrangement links TRBV30 to TRBJ2-1, with D perhaps TRBD2 (6 bases). The V end was cut by 4 bases, the J end by 0 bases, with 13 bases between. Germline CDR1 is GTSNPN and CDR2 is SVGIG (reference sequence). The length of the CDR3 is 15 residues. This CDR3 reads CAWKGGDSSYNEQFF. The CDR3 nucleotides read TGTGCCTGGAAGGGTGGGGACTCCTCCTACAATGAGCAGTTCTTC. Variable domain in full (rest from reference TRBV30 and TRBJ2-1): SQTIHQWPATLVQPVGSPLSLECTVEGTSNPNLYWYRQAAGRGLQLLFYSVGIGQISSEVPQNLSASRPQDRQFILSSKKLLLSDSGFYLCAWKGGDSSYNEQFFGPGTRLTVL.

This clone showed up just once. This chain connects TRBV27 to TRBJ1-1; D uncertain. Between the trimmed V and J ends, which lost 2 bases and 0 bases, there was a span of 10 bases. The CDR3 spans 15 residues. Germline lookup yields CDR1 MNHEY and CDR2 SMNVEV (reference sequence). CDR3 nucleotide sequence: TGTGCCAGCAGTTTAGAATACAGAATGAACACTGAAGCTTTCTTT. Amino acids: CASSLEYRMNTEAFF.

V and J are TRBV5-6 and TRBJ2-7; D unclear. This CDR3 contains 14 residues. The V end lost 0 bases, the J end lost 2 bases, and 9 bases lay between the germline ends. Germline CDR1 SGHDT, CDR2 YYEEEE. CDR3 sequence (DNA): TGTGCCAGCAGCTTGGCCATGACTCCCTACGAGCAGTACTTC. It translates to CASSLAMTPYEQYF.

This clone appeared once. The genes are TRBV23-1 and TRBJ1-2, with D unclear. TRBV23-1 is classed as an ORF, of uncertain function. V shed 1 base and J shed 13 bases, with 10 bases lying between them. CDR3 length: 11 residues. DNA of the CDR3: TGCGCCAGCAGTCAATGGGAGGCCGGCACCTTC. Translating it yields CASSQWEAGTF.

This chain connects TRBV4-2 to TRBJ1-2; 11 nucleotides line up with TRBD1. This CDR3 region has 17 residues. After removal of 2 bases from V and 2 bases from J, the junction contained 7 bases not matched to a gene. The germline gives CDR1 LGHNA, CDR2 YNFKEQ. The CDR3 region is CASSQRPGQGGNYGYTF. The CDR3 coding sequence is TGTGCCAGCAGCCAACGCCCGGGACAGGGGGGAAACTATGGCTACACCTTC.

This sequence joins TRBV11-1 and TRBJ2-1, with D possibly TRBD2 on 6 matching bases. The CDR3 extends over 15 amino acids. Trimming pared 2 bases from V and 1 base from J, leaving 9 bases between. Germline CDR1 and CDR2: SGHAT and FQDESV (reference sequence). CDR3 amino acids: CASSLWAGSYNEQFF. CDR3 sequence (DNA): TGTGCCAGCAGCTTATGGGCGGGATCCTACAATGAGCAGTTCTTC.

V usage is TRBV29-1 and J usage is TRBJ2-1; 9 positions agree with TRBD2. V was clipped by 5 bases and J by 7 bases; unmatched bases: 6. The CDR3 loop spans 13 amino acids. The germline V gene encodes CDR1 SQVTM and CDR2 ANQGSEA. The CDR3 DNA follows: TGCAGCGTTTTAGGGACTAGCCTTAATGAGCAGTTCTTC. Protein: CSVLGTSLNEQFF.